This TCR beta chain was identified in a study of cytomegalovirus exposure and HLA in healthy donors. The study, taken as a whole, reports: Earlier analysis found most TCR beta V segments productive about 87% or about 30% of the time. Per a later analysis, roughly 17,000 TCR beta sequences showed association with HLA alleles at 0.05 false discovery rate.

Use of 60 Vbeta and 13 Jbeta primers characterized the PCR. Sequencing was performed with immunoSEQ multiplex PCR; in TCRdb, only in-frame clones are kept and a portion is missing. Of about 190,000 clones listed, about 69% are singletons. Concerning this clone itself: Its antigen is not known.

Trimming stripped 6 bases from V and 3 bases from J, with 14 bases between. Germline V CDR1 and CDR2: SGHRS, YFSETQ. The CDR3 has 14 amino acids. The chain recombines TRBV5-1 with TRBJ2-3; possible D gene TRBD2, 6 bases. This receptor was obtained from a man aged 25 to 45 in good health and CMV-seropositive. The sequenced material came from PBMCs. This CDR3 is CASTRGGETDTQYF. The CDR3 nucleotides are TGCGCCAGCACCCGAGGCGGGGAAACAGATACGCAGTATTTT.